One sample yielded the 30 T cell receptor beta chains listed below, sequenced in a study of cytomegalovirus exposure and HLA in healthy donors. Vbeta (60) and Jbeta (13) primers were used in the PCR. Repertoires were generated with immunoSEQ multiplex PCR, while TCRdb's copy carries only in-frame clones and drops some. Of fewer than 150,000 clones detected, about 82% appear once; the ten largest clones hold 2.2%. Sequencing was done on a sample of PBMCs. All receptors derive from a man aged 25 to 45 in good health and CMV-seronegative.

The chain links TRBV5-1 to TRBJ1-4; D is undetermined. This CDR3 comprises 13 residues. Trimming shortened V by 1 base and J by 7 bases, and 8 bases separated the two germline ends. Germline CDR1 reads SGHRS; CDR2 reads YFSETQ. The CDR3 reads CASSLPGSEKLFF. CDR3 nucleotide sequence: TGCGCCAGCAGCTTGCCCGGGAGTGAAAAACTGTTTTTT.

This chain joins TRBV5-1 and TRBJ2-1; no reliable D call. Germline V gene sequence: CDR1 SGHRS, CDR2 YFSETQ. CDR3 length equals 15 residues. Trimming cost V 3 bases and J 6 bases, with 16 bases left between them. CDR3 protein: CASSSPVPDGNEQFF. The DNA of the CDR3 is TGCGCCAGCAGCTCCCCCGTCCCAGATGGCAATGAGCAGTTCTTC.

The CDR3 is CASSETGGASEQYF. The CDR3 region has the DNA TGTGCCAGCAGTGAGACAGGGGGCGCGTCCGAGCAGTACTTC. The chain uses TRBV25-1 and TRBJ2-7, with 10 bases matching TRBD1. V was pared by 3 bases and J by 6 bases, with 5 bases of the junction left unmatched. This CDR3 has 14 residues. In germline, CDR1 is MGHDK, CDR2 SYGVNS.

The chain links TRBV27 to TRBJ1-5; TRBD1 matches 9 bases. The CDR3 has 14 amino acids. From germline, CDR1 is MNHEY and CDR2 SMNVEV (reference sequence). After removal of 8 bases from V and 5 bases from J, the junction contained 7 bases not matched to a gene. The CDR3 nucleotides are TGTGCCAGCCGGGGACAGGGAAGGGATCAGCCCCAGCATTTT. This gives the protein CASRGQGRDQPQHF.

The V and J genes are TRBV6-5 and TRBJ1-2; no definite D call. The V end lost 6 bases, the J end lost 0 bases, and 8 bases lay between the germline ends. Germline values: CDR1 MNHEY, CDR2 SVGAGI. The CDR3 is 13 residues long. CDR3 in DNA: TGTGCCAGCAGCGACGGGACTAACTATGGCTACACCTTC. Translation: CASSDGTNYGYTF.

This clone came up a few times. The identical CDR3 is also encoded by other nucleotide sequences in the sample. V is TRBV29-1 and J is TRBJ2-1; no definite D call. The CDR3 runs 11 residues. Trimming stripped 7 bases from V and 0 bases from J, with 4 bases between. Germline V gives CDR1 SQVTM, CDR2 ANQGSEA. CDR3 nucleotides: TGCAGCGCCGTCTCCTACAATGAGCAGTTCTTC. Translating it yields CSAVSYNEQFF.

This sequence joins TRBV5-8 and TRBJ2-1, with D unresolved. The CDR3 runs to 11 residues. CDR1 is SGHTS, CDR2 YDEGEE, per germline. With 3 bases removed from V and 4 bases from J, the gap between germline ends came to 2 bases. For the CDR3, the DNA is TGTGCCAGCAGCTCGTACAATGAGCAGTTCTTC. Protein: CASSSYNEQFF.

Only a few counts were recorded for this clone. The J gene is TRBJ2-7, the V gene TRBV18; perhaps TRBD1 as D (6 bases). Germline CDR1 KGHSH, CDR2 LQKENI. V was clipped by 3 bases and J by 0 bases, with 12 bases between them. There are 15 residues in the CDR3. DNA of the CDR3: TGTGCCAGCTCACCTAACACAGGGAGCTCCTACGAGCAGTACTTC. It yields the protein CASSPNTGSSYEQYF.

Remarks on this clone: Other DNA variants within this sample encode the same CDR3. V and J are TRBV10-2 and TRBJ1-2; TRBD1 aligns across 7 bases. There are 14 residues in the CDR3. With V trimmed by 0 bases and J by 7 bases, 5 bases remained unmatched. Germline V gene sequence: CDR1 WSHSY, CDR2 SAAADI. CDR3 coding DNA: TGCGCCAGCAGTGAGTCGAGACAGGGTCTTGGCTACACCTTC. Translation: CASSESRQGLGYTF.

The chain recombines TRBV4-1 with TRBJ2-1; 15 bases line up with TRBD2. The CDR3 sequence is 18 residues long. Germline CDR1 reads MGHRA; CDR2 reads YSYEKL. The V and J ends lost 0 bases and 9 bases, in that order; junction bases with no gene match: 9. The CDR3 loop reads CASSQEPEGTSGGSEQFF. CDR3 nucleotides: TGCGCCAGCAGCCAAGAACCCGAGGGGACTAGCGGGGGGTCTGAGCAGTTCTTC.

V usage is TRBV10-3 and J usage is TRBJ2-5; the D gene is possibly TRBD1 (5 bases). The CDR3 sequence is 14 residues long. Germline V gene lookup returns CDR1 ENHRY and CDR2 SYGVKD. Deletions cut 4 bases from V and 4 bases from J, with 13 bases between. CDR3: CAISAHSRGETQYF. CDR3 in DNA: TGTGCCATCAGTGCACACTCAAGGGGAGAGACCCAGTACTTC.

The chain uses TRBV19 and TRBJ2-5; weak D call: TRBD1 (5 bases). This CDR3 comprises 12 residues. The germline gives CDR1 LNHDA, CDR2 SQIVND (reference sequence). V lost 1 base to trimming and J lost 5 bases, with 5 bases between them. Here the CDR3 DNA reads TGTGCCAGTAGTATAGCAGGGGAGACCCAGTACTTC. Amino acids: CASSIAGETQYF.

Remarks on this clone: One end of the junction fails to match germline, which may point to a read error. The rearrangement uses TRBV6-1 and TRBJ1-2, with D possibly matching TRBD1 (6 bases). The CDR3 sequence is 12 residues long. Germline lookup yields CDR1 MNHNS and CDR2 SASEGT. CDR3 bases: TGTGCCAGCAGTGATACAGGGTATGGCTACCCCTTC. The encoded protein is CASSDTGYGYPF.

The rearrangement joins TRBV2 to TRBJ1-2; the match to TRBD1 covers 8 bases. The germline V gene encodes CDR1 SNHLY and CDR2 FYNNEI. Losses at the gene ends were 6 bases for V and 2 bases for J; bases not matched to a gene: 2. CDR3 length: 13 amino acids. DNA for the CDR3: TGTGCCAGCAGGGGACAGGCGAACTATGGCTACACCTTC. It encodes CASRGQANYGYTF.

V and J are TRBV5-1 and TRBJ1-1, with 9 positions matching TRBD1. The V gene end was trimmed by 1 base and the J gene end by 6 bases; junction bases not matched to a gene: 1. Germline CDR1 SGHRS, CDR2 YFSETQ. The CDR3 runs 13 residues. In DNA, the CDR3 is TGCGCCAGCAGCTTGACAGGGGGCTCTGAAGCTTTCTTT. Translated, it gives CASSLTGGSEAFF. Filled out from reference TRBV5-1 and TRBJ1-1, the complete variable domain reads KAGVTQTPRYLIKTRGQQVTLSCSPISGHRSVSWYQQTPGQGLQFLFEYFSETQRNKGNFPGRFSGRQFSNSRSEMNVSTLELGDSALYLCASSLTGGSEAFFGQGTRLTVV.

This chain connects TRBV18 to TRBJ2-5; no reliable D call. The CDR3 length is 12 residues. CDR1 and CDR2 from the germline V gene are KGHSH and LQKENI. Deletions cut 2 bases from V and 4 bases from J, with 5 bases between. CDR3 in amino acids: CASSPSRETQYF. As DNA, the CDR3 is TGTGCCAGCTCACCATCTAGAGAGACCCAGTACTTC.

The gene calls are TRBV28 and TRBJ1-5; D unresolved. V dropped 5 bases and J dropped 4 bases, with 18 bases sitting between them. Germline V CDR1 and CDR2: MDHEN, SYDVKM. The CDR3 totals 16 residues. For the CDR3, the DNA is TGTGCCAGCAGTGTGGCCAGGTTCACCCCTAATCAGCCCCAGCATTTT. Encoded protein: CASSVARFTPNQPQHF. Full variable domain (remainder filled in from reference TRBV28 and TRBJ1-5): DVKVTQSSRYLVKRTGEKVFLECVQDMDHENMFWYRQDPGLGLRLIYFSYDVKMKEKGDIPEGYSVSREKKERFSLILESASTNQTSMYLCASSVARFTPNQPQHFGDGTRLSIL.

The CDR3 DNA is TGTGCCAGCAGGTGGGGACAGGGGGCAGCTAATGAAAAACTGTTTTTT. Protein: CASRWGQGAANEKLFF. The chain links TRBV2 to TRBJ1-4; TRBD1 matches 12 bases. The germline V gene has CDR1 SNHLY and CDR2 FYNNEI. The CDR3 totals 16 residues. After removal of 6 bases from V and 3 bases from J, the junction contained 5 bases not matched to a gene.

The chain uses TRBV29-1 and TRBJ2-7; maybe TRBD2 (6 bases). This CDR3 region has 15 residues. Germline V gene sequence: CDR1 SQVTM, CDR2 ANQGSEA. Trimming left V 7 bases short and J 4 bases short, with 23 bases between. The CDR3 DNA sequence: TGCAGCGGCCTGCGCGGGGAAGGTACGAATTACGAGCAGTACTTC. This codes for CSGLRGEGTNYEQYF.

This chain joins TRBV7-9 and TRBJ2-5; 12 nucleotides line up with TRBD1. The better agreement between TRBJ2-7 and the DNA end casts doubt on the J call. CDR3 size: 17 residues. CDR1 and CDR2 from the germline V gene are SEHNR and FQNEAQ (reference sequence). Written as DNA, the CDR3 is TGTGCCAGCAGCTACCATCTCCGGGACAGGGGGCAATACGAGCAGTACTTC. Translated, it gives CASSYHLRDRGQYEQYF.

This clone appeared once. The V gene is TRBV2, the J gene TRBJ2-5; 13 nucleotides align to TRBD2. CDR1 and CDR2 from the germline V gene are SNHLY and FYNNEI. This CDR3 spans 19 amino acids. V was clipped by 6 bases and J by 0 bases; unmatched bases: 13. CDR3 bases: TGTGCCAGCAGCCCTCCCCCTAGACTAGCGGGAGGTCACCAAGAGACCCAGTACTTC. Translation: CASSPPPRLAGGHQETQYF.

This chain connects TRBV7-2 to TRBJ1-1; TRBD1 might be the D (5 bases). Germline CDR1 SGHTA, CDR2 FQGNSA. The CDR3 is made up of 13 amino acids. Trimming shortened V by 4 bases and J by 5 bases, and 11 bases separated the two germline ends. CDR3 sequence (DNA): TGTGCCAGCAGCTATAGCGGGGGGACTGAAGCTTTCTTT. Translated, it gives CASSYSGGTEAFF.

Concerning this clone itself: Germline is not matched at one junction end, which may reflect a read error. The chain is built from TRBV7-9 and TRBJ1-5, with a tentative D call TRBD1 (6 bases). In germline, CDR1 is SEHNR, CDR2 FQNEAQ (reference sequence). This CDR3 has 15 amino acids. The CDR3 loop reads CASSFEGGSNQPQNF. The DNA of the CDR3 is TGTGCCAGCAGCTTTGAAGGGGGTAGCAATCAGCCCCAGAATTTT.

Only a few counts were recorded for this clone. The rearrangement joins TRBV28 to TRBJ2-7; D may be TRBD2 (6 bases). V was shortened by 4 bases and J by 2 bases, with 12 bases between the two germline ends. CDR1 MDHEN and CDR2 SYDVKM come from the germline V gene. The CDR3 totals 14 residues. The CDR3 DNA follows: TGTGCCAGCAGTTCTGGAGGGGCTACCTACGAGCAGTACTTC. This sequence encodes CASSSGGATYEQYF.

The chain carries TRBV30 and TRBJ2-2, with 12 nucleotides matching TRBD2. Germline CDR1 GTSNPN, CDR2 SVGIG (reference sequence). The CDR3 loop spans 19 amino acids. Unmatched junction bases numbered 13, after V lost 2 bases and J lost 3 bases. For the CDR3, the DNA is TGTGCCTGGAGTAGCGGCCTAGCGGGAGGGATTTATTACACCGGGGAGCTGTTTTTT. Translating it yields CAWSSGLAGGIYYTGELFF. Full variable domain (rest looked up from reference TRBV30 and TRBJ2-2): SQTIHQWPATLVQPVGSPLSLECTVEGTSNPNLYWYRQAAGRGLQLLFYSVGIGQISSEVPQNLSASRPQDRQFILSSKKLLLSDSGFYLCAWSSGLAGGIYYTGELFFGEGSRLTVL.

V usage is TRBV6-4 and J usage is TRBJ1-2, with TRBD1 identical over 7 bases. Germline assignment: CDR1 MRHNA and CDR2 SNTAGT. The CDR3 covers 17 residues. J lost 4 bases, V lost 4 bases, and 15 bases had no gene match. The DNA for the CDR3 is TGTGCCAGCAGTGCCGGAGCGACAGGGAAATCAGGCTATGGCTACACCTTC. Its protein is CASSAGATGKSGYGYTF.

The chain couples TRBV15 to TRBJ2-1, with 7 bases lining up with TRBD2. The CDR3 loop spans 17 amino acids. V lost 0 bases to trimming and J lost 7 bases; unmatched junction nucleotides: 12. CDR1 and CDR2 from the germline V gene are LNHNV and YYDKDF (reference sequence). CDR3 in DNA: TGTGCCACCAGCAGAGATCTGACGGCGGGAGAGGGGAATGAGCAGTTCTTC. Encoded protein: CATSRDLTAGEGNEQFF.

Here the CDR3 DNA reads TGCGCCAGCAGCTTGAGGGAGAAAGAGACCCAGTACTTC. This gives the protein CASSLREKETQYF. This chain joins TRBV5-1 and TRBJ2-5, with D possibly being TRBD2 (5 bases). V was clipped by 1 base and J by 3 bases, with 7 bases between them. This CDR3 is 13 amino acids long. Germline-derived CDR1 and CDR2 are SGHRS and YFSETQ.

The gene calls are TRBV5-4 and TRBJ2-3; 10 nucleotides align to TRBD2. The CDR3 consists of 14 residues. Germline CDR1 SGHNT, CDR2 YYREEE (reference sequence). The trim removed 5 bases at V and 0 bases at J, leaving 0 bases unmatched. CDR3 in amino acids: CASRTSGSTDTQYF. In DNA, the CDR3 is TGTGCCAGCAGGACTAGCGGGAGCACAGATACGCAGTATTTT.

The V and J genes are TRBV6-1 and TRBJ1-2; 7 bases line up with TRBD1. Germline V gene sequence: CDR1 MNHNS, CDR2 SASEGT. The CDR3 has 13 residues. The V and J ends lost 6 bases and 7 bases, in that order; junction bases with no gene match: 8. The CDR3 loop is CASSRTGVRGYTF. The CDR3, as DNA: TGTGCCAGCAGCAGAACAGGGGTGCGTGGCTACACCTTC.